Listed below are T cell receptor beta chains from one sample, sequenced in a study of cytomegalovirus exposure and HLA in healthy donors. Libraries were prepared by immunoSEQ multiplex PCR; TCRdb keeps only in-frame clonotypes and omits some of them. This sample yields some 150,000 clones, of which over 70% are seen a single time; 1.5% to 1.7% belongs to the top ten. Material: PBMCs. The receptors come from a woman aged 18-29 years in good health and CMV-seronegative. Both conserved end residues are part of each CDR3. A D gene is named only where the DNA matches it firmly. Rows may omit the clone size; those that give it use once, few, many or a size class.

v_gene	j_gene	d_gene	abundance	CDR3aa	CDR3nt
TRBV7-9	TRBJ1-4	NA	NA	CASRNQQGRELFF	TGTGCCAGCAGAAATCAACAGGGTAGGGAACTGTTTTTT
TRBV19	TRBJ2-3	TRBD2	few	CASSSVAGSTDTQYF	TGTGCCAGTAGTTCCGTAGCGGGATCCACAGATACGCAGTATTTT
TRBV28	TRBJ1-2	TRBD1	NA	CASRDQGARGYTF	TGTGCCAGCAGAGACCAGGGGGCGCGGGGCTACACCTTC
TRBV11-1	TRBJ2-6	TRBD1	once	CASSSRAGGHGANGLTF	TGTGCCAGCAGCTCTCGGGCAGGGGGCCATGGGGCCAACGGCCTGACTTTC
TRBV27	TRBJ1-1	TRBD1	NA	CASIGTGSSAFF	TGTGCCAGCATTGGGACAGGGAGTTCAGCTTTCTTT
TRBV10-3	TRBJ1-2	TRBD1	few	CAISGTGNGYGYTF	TGTGCCATCAGTGGGACAGGGAACGGCTATGGCTACACCTTC
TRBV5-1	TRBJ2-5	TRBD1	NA	CASSLPGIPTGEQYF	TGCGCCAGCAGCTTACCCGGAATTCCTACAGGGGAGCAGTACTTC
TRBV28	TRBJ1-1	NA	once	CASLSRGTEAFF	TGTGCCAGCCTGTCCCGGGGGACTGAAGCTTTCTTT
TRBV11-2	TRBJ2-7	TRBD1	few	CASSSQNRGGNEQYF	TGTGCCAGCAGCTCACAAAACAGGGGTGGGAACGAGCAGTACTTC
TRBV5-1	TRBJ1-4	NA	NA	CASSSTTRKEKLFF	TGCGCCAGCAGCTCGACAACTAGGAAGGAAAAACTGTTTTTT
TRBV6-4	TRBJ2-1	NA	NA	CASSEGLEYNEQFF	TGTGCCAGCAGTGAAGGTCTAGAGTACAATGAGCAGTTCTTC
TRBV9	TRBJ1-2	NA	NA	CASSVEGGRRYTF	TGTGCCAGCAGCGTAGAGGGAGGTAGGCGCTACACCTTC
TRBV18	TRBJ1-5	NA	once	CASSLIGDQPQHF	TGTGCCAGCTCACTCATCGGGGATCAGCCCCAGCATTTT
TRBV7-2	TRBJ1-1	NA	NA	CASRRSGMNTEAFF	TGTGCCAGCAGGAGGAGCGGGATGAACACTGAAGCTTTCTTT
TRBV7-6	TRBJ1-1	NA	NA	CASSLLSGGMNTEAFF	TGTGCCAGCAGCTTGCTCTCTGGGGGCATGAACACTGAAGCTTTCTTT
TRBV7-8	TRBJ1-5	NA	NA	CASMETAGNYQPQHF	TGTGCCAGCATGGAGACGGCAGGGAACTATCAGCCCCAGCATTTT
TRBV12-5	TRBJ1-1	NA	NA	CASGGGVGMNTEAFF	TGTGCTAGTGGTGGAGGGGTAGGGATGAACACTGAAGCTTTCTTT
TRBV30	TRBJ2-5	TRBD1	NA	CAWSVWPRDRGETQYF	TGTGCCTGGAGTGTATGGCCCAGGGACAGGGGAGAGACCCAGTACTTC
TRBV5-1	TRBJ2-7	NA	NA	CASAPGLPGYEQYF	TGCGCCAGCGCTCCCGGACTCCCGGGCTACGAGCAGTACTTC
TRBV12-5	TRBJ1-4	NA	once	CASGTDLNEKLFF	TGTGCTAGTGGGACAGACTTAAATGAAAAACTGTTTTTT
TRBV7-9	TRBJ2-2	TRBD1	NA	CASSRDRAGIANTGELFF	TGTGCCAGCAGCCGGGACAGGGCGGGTATAGCGAACACCGGGGAGCTGTTTTTT
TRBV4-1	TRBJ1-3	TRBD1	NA	CASSRQGSGNTIYF	TGCGCCAGCAGTCGACAGGGGTCTGGAAACACCATATATTTT
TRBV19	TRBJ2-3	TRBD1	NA	CASNPDRDTDTQYF	TGTGCCAGTAACCCCGACAGGGATACAGATACGCAGTATTTT
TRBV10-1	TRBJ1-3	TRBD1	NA	CASSRDRVSRSRNTIYF	TGCGCCAGCAGCCGGGACAGGGTGTCGAGGAGCAGAAACACCATATATTTT
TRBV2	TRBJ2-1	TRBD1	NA	CASRPGQGSYNEQFF	TGTGCCAGCAGGCCGGGACAGGGATCCTACAATGAGCAGTTCTTC
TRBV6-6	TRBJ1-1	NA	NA	CASSYGRGNTEAFF	TGTGCCAGCAGTTACGGTCGGGGGAACACTGAAGCTTTCTTT
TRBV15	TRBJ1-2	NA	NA	CATSRQGLGGYTF	TGTGCCACCAGCAGACAGGGTCTCGGGGGCTACACCTTC
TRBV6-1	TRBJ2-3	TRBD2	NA	CASSEAGSAGGVNTQYF	TGTGCCAGCAGTGAAGCGGGGTCAGCGGGGGGGGTAAATACGCAGTATTTT
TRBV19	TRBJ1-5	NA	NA	CASTTPSRGYNQPQHF	TGTGCCAGTACCACTCCTTCCCGGGGGTACAATCAGCCCCAGCATTTT
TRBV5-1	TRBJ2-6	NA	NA	CASSFSIVSGANVLTF	TGCGCCAGCAGCTTTTCTATAGTCTCTGGGGCCAACGTCCTGACTTTC
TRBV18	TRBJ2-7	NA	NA	CASSPNKSSYEQYF	TGTGCCAGCTCACCCAACAAAAGCTCCTACGAGCAGTACTTC
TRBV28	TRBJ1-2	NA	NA	CASSRLGQNGYTF	TGTGCCAGCAGTCGTTTAGGACAGAATGGCTACACCTTC
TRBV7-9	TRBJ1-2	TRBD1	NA	CASSRSDRGIGYGYTF	TGTGCCAGCAGCCGCTCAGACAGGGGGATTGGATATGGCTACACCTTC
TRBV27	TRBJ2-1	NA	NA	CASSQLRRLGARYNEQFF	TGTGCCAGCAGTCAACTTCGCCGACTAGGGGCACGGTACAATGAGCAGTTCTTC
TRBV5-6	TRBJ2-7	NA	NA	CASSFGEAYEQYF	TGTGCCAGCAGCTTCGGCGAGGCTTACGAGCAGTACTTC
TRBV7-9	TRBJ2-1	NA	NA	CASSARSYNEQFF	TGTGCCAGCAGCGCCAGGTCGTACAATGAGCAGTTCTTC
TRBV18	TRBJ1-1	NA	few	CASSPRDLRTEAFF	TGTGCCAGCTCACCACGAGACCTGAGGACTGAAGCTTTCTTT
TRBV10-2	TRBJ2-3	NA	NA	CASSELETHRDTQYF	TGCGCCAGCAGTGAGCTGGAGACCCACCGAGATACGCAGTATTTT
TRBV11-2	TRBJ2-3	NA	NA	CASSLGGLGGADTQYF	TGTGCCAGCAGCTTAGGGGGCCTAGGGGGGGCAGATACGCAGTATTTT
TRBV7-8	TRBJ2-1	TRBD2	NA	CASSLAFFGGLAAYNEQFF	TGTGCCAGCAGCTTAGCGTTTTTTGGGGGACTAGCGGCCTACAATGAGCAGTTCTTC
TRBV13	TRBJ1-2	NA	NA	CASSLGHGGGYTF	TGTGCCAGCAGCTTAGGACACGGGGGGGGCTACACCTTC
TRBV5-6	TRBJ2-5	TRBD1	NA	CASSLDPVARQGGAGTQYF	TGTGCCAGCAGCTTGGATCCAGTCGCGCGACAGGGGGGCGCCGGGACCCAGTACTTC
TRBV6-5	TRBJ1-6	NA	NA	CASSYRTPAYNSPLHF	TGTGCCAGCAGTTACCGGACACCGGCGTATAATTCACCCCTCCACTTT
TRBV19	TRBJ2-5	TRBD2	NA	CASSSGGETQYF	TGTGCCAGTAGCAGCGGGGGGGAGACCCAGTACTTC
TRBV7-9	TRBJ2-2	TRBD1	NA	CASSLARGQVWSAGELFF	TGTGCCAGCAGCTTAGCGCGAGGACAGGTTTGGTCGGCCGGGGAGCTGTTTTTT
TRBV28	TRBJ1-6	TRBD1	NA	CASSQPQTGDSPLHF	TGTGCCAGCAGCCAACCCCAGACAGGGGATTCACCCCTCCACTTT
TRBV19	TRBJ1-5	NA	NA	CASSITGSNQPQHF	TGTGCCAGTAGTATAACGGGTAGCAATCAGCCCCAGCATTTT
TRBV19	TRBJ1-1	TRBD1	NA	CAARTGRGGKNTEAFF	TGTGCCGCCCGGACAGGGCGAGGGGGCAAGAACACTGAAGCTTTCTTT
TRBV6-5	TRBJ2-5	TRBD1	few	CASSPTGTGTQYF	TGTGCCAGCAGTCCGACAGGGACGGGGACCCAGTACTTC
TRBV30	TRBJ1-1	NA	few	CAWRRQPNTEAFF	TGTGCCTGGAGGCGGCAGCCGAACACTGAAGCTTTCTTT
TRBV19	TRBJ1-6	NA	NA	CASSIEGRGSPLHF	TGTGCCAGTAGTATAGAGGGCAGGGGTTCACCCCTCCACTTT